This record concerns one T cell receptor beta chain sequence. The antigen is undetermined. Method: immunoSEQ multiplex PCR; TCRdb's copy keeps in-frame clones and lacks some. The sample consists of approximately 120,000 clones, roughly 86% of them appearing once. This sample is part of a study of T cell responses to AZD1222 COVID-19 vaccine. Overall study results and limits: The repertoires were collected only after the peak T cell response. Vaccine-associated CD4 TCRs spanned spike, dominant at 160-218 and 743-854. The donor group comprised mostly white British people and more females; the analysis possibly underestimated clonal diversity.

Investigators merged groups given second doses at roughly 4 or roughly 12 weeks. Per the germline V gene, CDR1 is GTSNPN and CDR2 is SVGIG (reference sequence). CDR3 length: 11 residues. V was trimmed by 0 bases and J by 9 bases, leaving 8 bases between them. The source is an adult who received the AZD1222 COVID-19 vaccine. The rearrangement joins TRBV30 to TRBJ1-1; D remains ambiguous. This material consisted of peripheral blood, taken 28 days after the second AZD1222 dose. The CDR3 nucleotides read TGTGCCTGGAGTGTATCTTTACAAGCTTTCTTT. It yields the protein CAWSVSLQAFF.